The 4 T cell receptor beta chains reported below all come from one sample, sequenced in a study of patients and donors after allogeneic stem cell transplantation. One entry per CDR3 protein results from TCRdb running MiXCR on the RT-PCR reads. The sample lists roughly 40,000 distinct CDR3 sequences; roughly 30% were seen once. Sequencing input: blood, either unsorted or a sorted T cell fraction (not recorded which). These receptors originate from a human donor who was either an allogeneic HSCT recipient or a stem cell or donor lymphocyte infusion donor (not recorded which). It is not recorded whose cells these are; they may come from a transplant donor.

The chain is built from TRBV11-1 and TRBJ1-1; D is unclear. The ends were cut back, 1 base at V and 6 bases at J, with 9 bases in the middle. Germline CDR1 SGHAT, CDR2 FQDESV (reference sequence). The CDR3 consists of 13 residues. This CDR3 is CASSLVGGPEAFF. The DNA for the CDR3 is TGTGCCAGCAGCTTAGTCGGAGGCCCTGAAGCTTTCTTT.

This clonotype was picked up a small number of times. V and J are TRBV7-9 and TRBJ2-1, with 7 nucleotides matching TRBD1. The CDR3 covers 14 residues. The germline V gene encodes CDR1 SEHNR and CDR2 FQNEAQ (reference sequence). Trimming took 5 bases from V and 4 from J; bases not matched to a gene: 5. The CDR3 DNA reads as TGTGCCAGCAGCGCCCGACAGGGATACAATGAGCAGTTCTTC. It specifies CASSARQGYNEQFF.

This rearrangement joins TRBV27 to TRBJ2-2; D unresolved. Trimming took off 5 bases at V and 7 bases at J, with 17 bases between the two ends. CDR1 MNHEY and CDR2 SMNVEV come from the germline V gene (reference sequence). The CDR3 covers 15 residues. The CDR3 DNA reads as TGTGCCAGCAGTATTAATTTGTTTCAGTTCGGGGAGCTGTTTTTT. Its translation: CASSINLFQFGELFF.

This sequence joins TRBV29-1 and TRBJ2-5, with D tentatively TRBD1 or TRBD2 (7 bases each). V lost 4 bases to trimming and J lost 4 bases, with 25 bases between them. The germline V gene encodes CDR1 SQVTM and CDR2 ANQGSEA. The CDR3 runs 17 residues. The CDR3 coding sequence is TGCAGCGTTGCCCAAAGGGGGCCGGGAGGACAGGTAGAGACCCAGTACTTC. Translated: CSVAQRGPGGQVETQYF.